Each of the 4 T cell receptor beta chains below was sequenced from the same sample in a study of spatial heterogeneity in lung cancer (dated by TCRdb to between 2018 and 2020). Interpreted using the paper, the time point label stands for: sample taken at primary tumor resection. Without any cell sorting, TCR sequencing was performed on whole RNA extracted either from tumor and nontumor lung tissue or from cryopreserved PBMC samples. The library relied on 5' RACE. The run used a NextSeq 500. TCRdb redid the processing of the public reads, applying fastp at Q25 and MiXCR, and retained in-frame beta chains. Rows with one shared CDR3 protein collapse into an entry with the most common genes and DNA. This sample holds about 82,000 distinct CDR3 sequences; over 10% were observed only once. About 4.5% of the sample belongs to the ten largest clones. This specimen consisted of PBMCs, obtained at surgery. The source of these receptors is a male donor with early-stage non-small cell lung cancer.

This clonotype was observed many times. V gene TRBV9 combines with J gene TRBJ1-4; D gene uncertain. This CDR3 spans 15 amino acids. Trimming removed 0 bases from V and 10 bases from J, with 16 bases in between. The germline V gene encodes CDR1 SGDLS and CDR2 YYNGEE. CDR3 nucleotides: TGTGCCAGCAGCGTAGCTTTACCGGAGGAAGGAAAACTGTTTTTT. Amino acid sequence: CASSVALPEEGKLFF.

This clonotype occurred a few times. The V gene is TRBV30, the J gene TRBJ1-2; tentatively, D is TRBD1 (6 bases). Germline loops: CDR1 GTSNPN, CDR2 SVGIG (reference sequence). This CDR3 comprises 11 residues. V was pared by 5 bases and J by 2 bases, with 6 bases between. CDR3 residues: CAWGTNYGYTF. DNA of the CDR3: TGTGCCTGGGGGACAAACTATGGCTACACCTTC.

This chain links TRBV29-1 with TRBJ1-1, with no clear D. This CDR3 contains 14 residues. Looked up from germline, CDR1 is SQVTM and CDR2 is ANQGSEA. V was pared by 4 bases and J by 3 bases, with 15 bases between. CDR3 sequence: CSVGSPQRDTEAFF. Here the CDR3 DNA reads TGCAGCGTTGGATCGCCTCAGAGGGACACTGAAGCTTTCTTT.

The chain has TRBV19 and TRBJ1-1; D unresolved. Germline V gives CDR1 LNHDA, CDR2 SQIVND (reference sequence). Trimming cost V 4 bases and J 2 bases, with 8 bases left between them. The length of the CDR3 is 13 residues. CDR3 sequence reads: CASSNKANTEAFF. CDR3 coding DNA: TGTGCCAGTAGTAATAAGGCAAACACTGAAGCTTTCTTT.